The rows below give T cell receptor beta chains drawn from one sample of a study of blood T cells in healthy people across ages. MiXCR was run by TCRdb on the 5' RACE reads, yielding one entry per CDR3 protein. The data contain 450,000 to 600,000 distinct CDR3 sequences, about 27% of them singletons. These data were also filed under a second study, of T cells of mothers and their children.

Material for sequencing was blood. The receptor set was obtained from a boy aged 2-15 years in good health. Each CDR3 is given with its conserved first and last residue. Each record gives: clone size, V gene, D gene, J gene, CDR3 DNA, CDR3 protein. A D gene is named only where the DNA matches it firmly. Only part of the rows carry a size: once, few, many, or a class if the clone is expanded.

.,TRBV2,.,TRBJ2-4,TGTGCCAGCAGTGTCGAGGGCAAAAACATTCAGTACTTC,CASSVEGKNIQYF
.,TRBV20-1,.,TRBJ2-1,TGCAGTGCTATTCTCAATGAGCAGTTCTTC,CSAILNEQFF
few,TRBV20-1,.,TRBJ2-5,TGCAGTGCTAGACAGGGGATTGAGACCCAGTACTTC,CSARQGIETQYF
.,TRBV29-1,.,TRBJ2-7,TGCAGCGTCGCGGGACAGTACTCCTACGAGCAGTACTTC,CSVAGQYSYEQYF
.,TRBV5-5,.,TRBJ1-2,TGTGCCAGCAGCTGGGATGTCGGGGCTATTTATGGCTACACCTTC,CASSWDVGAIYGYTF
.,TRBV20-1,.,TRBJ2-4,TGCAGTGCTAGAGATGCCCCCAGGGGGGACATTCAGTACTTC,CSARDAPRGDIQYF
.,TRBV12-3/TRBV12-4,TRBD1,TRBJ1-3,TGTGCCAGCAGACCCGGGACAGGGGAACACACCATATATTTT,CASRPGTGEHTIYF
.,TRBV29-1,.,TRBJ1-2,TGCAGCGTATTACCCACAGGGAGATATGGCTACACCTTC,CSVLPTGRYGYTF
.,TRBV30,.,TRBJ1-1,TGTGCCTGGAGTGGGGCCGGGCAGGGGAACACTGAAGCTTTCTTT,CAWSGAGQGNTEAFF
few,TRBV10-3,TRBD1,TRBJ1-5,TGTGCCATCAGTGAGGGACAGGGGGCCAGTCAGCCCCAGCATTTT,CAISEGQGASQPQHF
.,TRBV12-3/TRBV12-4,.,TRBJ1-5,TGTGCCAGCATGATGACAGTTCCGAATCAGCCCCAGCATTTT,CASMMTVPNQPQHF
.,TRBV12-5,TRBD1,TRBJ1-2,TGTGCTAGTGGTTACCGGACAGGGGAGGGCTACACCTTC,CASGYRTGEGYTF
.,TRBV6-5,.,TRBJ2-7,TGTGCCAGCAGTTACTCGAGTAGGACCTACGAGCAGTACTTC,CASSYSSRTYEQYF
.,TRBV20-1,.,TRBJ2-5,TGCAGTGCTAGCAGGGGGGGGCTAAGAGTCCAAGAGACCCAGTACTTC,CSASRGGLRVQETQYF
.,TRBV12-3/TRBV12-4,.,TRBJ2-3,TGTGCCAGCAGTTTATTGGAAAGGTTTCCCACAGATACGCAGTATTTT,CASSLLERFPTDTQYF
.,TRBV5-1,.,TRBJ2-1,TGCGCCAGCAGCCCTGGACACCGAATCGACAATGAGCAGTTCTTC,CASSPGHRIDNEQFF
.,TRBV19,TRBD2,TRBJ2-2,TGTGCCAGTAGTATCGGACTAGTGGGCACCGGGGAGCTGTTTTTT,CASSIGLVGTGELFF
.,TRBV14,.,TRBJ2-7,TGTGCCAGCAGACAATCCCCCTACTACGAGCAGTACTTC,CASRQSPYYEQYF
once,TRBV27,TRBD1,TRBJ1-2,TGTGCCAGCGCAGCCCGGGGACAGTTGATCTATGGCAACACCTTC,CASAARGQLIYGNTF